These T cell receptor beta chains were read from a single sample in a study of T cell responses to AZD1222 COVID-19 vaccine. Profiling relied on immunoSEQ multiplex PCR, and the TCRdb table lists in-frame clones only, not all of them. The table includes approximately 90,000 clones, roughly nine tenths detected once. The source material was peripheral blood, sampled on day 0 of AZD1222 vaccination. The receptors were gathered from an adult in good health. Both conserved end residues are part of each CDR3. Each record gives: D gene, J gene, CDR3 length, clone size, V gene, CDR3 protein, CDR3 DNA. A D gene is named only where the DNA matches it firmly. The size entry is marked missing in some rows and otherwise reads once, few, many or a size class.

d_gene: -; j_gene: TRBJ1-6; len: 15; abundance: -; v_gene: TRBV5-4; CDR3aa: CASSLERTENHPLHF; CDR3nt: TGTGCCAGCAGCTTGGAGAGGACAGAGAACCATCCCCTCCACTTT
d_gene: -; j_gene: TRBJ2-5; len: 15; abundance: -; v_gene: TRBV14; CDR3aa: CASSQPSGVSETQYF; CDR3nt: TGTGCCAGCAGCCAACCTTCTGGGGTATCCGAGACCCAGTACTTC
d_gene: TRBD1; j_gene: TRBJ1-4; len: 15; abundance: -; v_gene: TRBV2; CDR3aa: CASSNLQGAVEKLFF; CDR3nt: TGTGCCAGCAGTAACCTACAGGGGGCGGTAGAAAAACTGTTTTTT
d_gene: -; j_gene: TRBJ1-1; len: 14; abundance: -; v_gene: TRBV7-2; CDR3aa: CASKSGGQATEAFF; CDR3nt: TGTGCCAGCAAATCGGGAGGTCAGGCCACTGAAGCTTTCTTT
d_gene: -; j_gene: TRBJ1-1; len: 15; abundance: -; v_gene: TRBV7-8; CDR3aa: CASSESWGRGTEAFF; CDR3nt: TGTGCCAGCAGCGAAAGCTGGGGGCGCGGTACTGAAGCTTTCTTT
d_gene: TRBD1; j_gene: TRBJ2-7; len: 15; abundance: -; v_gene: TRBV14; CDR3aa: CASSQPGTGTSPWYF; CDR3nt: TGTGCCAGCAGCCAACCCGGGACAGGGACTTCCCCGTGGTACTTC
d_gene: -; j_gene: TRBJ2-1; len: 15; abundance: -; v_gene: TRBV7-2; CDR3aa: CASSLAGTGPNEQFF; CDR3nt: TGTGCCAGCAGCCTAGCGGGGACAGGGCCCAATGAGCAGTTCTTC
d_gene: -; j_gene: TRBJ1-5; len: 14; abundance: -; v_gene: TRBV6-5; CDR3aa: CASRGGGGNQPQHF; CDR3nt: TGTGCCAGCAGAGGTGGGGGAGGCAATCAGCCCCAGCATTTT
d_gene: -; j_gene: TRBJ2-1; len: 10; abundance: once; v_gene: TRBV30; CDR3aa: CAWSGQVQFF; CDR3nt: TGTGCCTGGAGTGGTCAGGTGCAGTTCTTC
d_gene: TRBD2; j_gene: TRBJ2-1; len: 13; abundance: -; v_gene: TRBV19; CDR3aa: CASSSGRAGEQFF; CDR3nt: TGTGCCAGTAGTAGCGGGAGGGCGGGTGAGCAGTTCTTC
d_gene: -; j_gene: TRBJ1-3; len: 14; abundance: -; v_gene: TRBV6-5; CDR3aa: CASTPGSSGNTIYF; CDR3nt: TGTGCCAGCACCCCTGGGAGCTCTGGAAACACCATATATTTT
d_gene: -; j_gene: TRBJ1-2; len: 14; abundance: -; v_gene: TRBV5-4; CDR3aa: CASSLDLGPYGYTF; CDR3nt: TGTGCCAGCAGCTTGGATCTCGGACCCTATGGCTACACCTTC
d_gene: -; j_gene: TRBJ2-3; len: 14; abundance: -; v_gene: TRBV5-4; CDR3aa: CASSLAGSPDTQYF; CDR3nt: TGTGCCAGCAGCTTGGCCGGCTCCCCAGATACGCAGTATTTT
d_gene: -; j_gene: TRBJ2-2; len: 14; abundance: -; v_gene: TRBV3-1/TRBV3-2; CDR3aa: CASSLRANTGELFF; CDR3nt: TGTGCCAGCAGCCTCAGAGCGAACACCGGGGAGCTGTTTTTT
d_gene: -; j_gene: TRBJ2-7; len: 16; abundance: -; v_gene: TRBV6-1; CDR3aa: CASSETAATSSYEQYF; CDR3nt: TGTGCCAGCAGTGAAACGGCGGCTACGAGCTCCTACGAGCAGTACTTC
d_gene: TRBD1; j_gene: TRBJ1-2; len: 14; abundance: -; v_gene: TRBV7-8; CDR3aa: CASSLEGTGSGYTF; CDR3nt: TGTGCCAGCAGCTTAGAAGGGACAGGGAGTGGCTACACCTTC
d_gene: -; j_gene: TRBJ2-7; len: 14; abundance: -; v_gene: TRBV5-1; CDR3aa: CASTPDSLAYEQYF; CDR3nt: TGCGCCAGCACCCCGGACAGTCTGGCCTACGAGCAGTACTTC
d_gene: TRBD1; j_gene: TRBJ1-2; len: 14; abundance: -; v_gene: TRBV5-1; CDR3aa: CASTSVGGSYGYTF; CDR3nt: TGCGCCAGCACCTCGGTAGGGGGCAGCTATGGCTACACCTTC
d_gene: TRBD2; j_gene: TRBJ2-5; len: 14; abundance: -; v_gene: TRBV5-4; CDR3aa: CASSLGTSQETQYF; CDR3nt: TGTGCCAGCAGCTTGGGGACTAGCCAAGAGACCCAGTACTTC
d_gene: TRBD2; j_gene: TRBJ2-3; len: 13; abundance: -; v_gene: TRBV18; CDR3aa: CASSGLAGDTQYF; CDR3nt: TGTGCCAGCTCCGGACTAGCAGGGGATACGCAGTATTTT
d_gene: TRBD2; j_gene: TRBJ2-2; len: 16; abundance: -; v_gene: TRBV5-1; CDR3aa: CASSLTSGGLPGELFF; CDR3nt: TGCGCCAGCAGCCTAACTAGCGGGGGGCTCCCCGGGGAGCTGTTTTTT
d_gene: TRBD1; j_gene: TRBJ1-2; len: 13; abundance: -; v_gene: TRBV11-2; CDR3aa: CASSFAGGYGYTF; CDR3nt: TGTGCCAGCAGCTTCGCAGGGGGCTATGGCTACACCTTC
d_gene: TRBD2; j_gene: TRBJ2-2; len: 17; abundance: -; v_gene: TRBV15; CDR3aa: CATSRGLAGGGTGELFF; CDR3nt: TGTGCCACCAGCAGAGGACTAGCGGGAGGAGGGACCGGGGAGCTGTTTTTT
d_gene: -; j_gene: TRBJ2-2; len: 11; abundance: few; v_gene: TRBV20-1; CDR3aa: CSATGGGELFF; CDR3nt: TGCAGTGCCACCGGGGGCGGGGAGCTGTTTTTT
d_gene: TRBD1; j_gene: TRBJ2-1; len: 14; abundance: -; v_gene: TRBV20-1; CDR3aa: CSARGDRGLDEQFF; CDR3nt: TGCAGTGCTCGTGGGGACAGAGGCCTCGATGAGCAGTTCTTC
d_gene: TRBD1; j_gene: TRBJ2-1; len: 15; abundance: -; v_gene: TRBV6-2/TRBV6-3; CDR3aa: CASSPRRDRVNEQFF; CDR3nt: TGTGCCAGCAGCCCCCGCCGGGACAGGGTTAATGAGCAGTTCTTC
d_gene: -; j_gene: TRBJ2-5; len: 16; abundance: -; v_gene: TRBV5-4; CDR3aa: CASSLGGRVGEETQYF; CDR3nt: TGTGCCAGCAGCTTGGGGGGTCGGGTGGGAGAAGAGACCCAGTACTTC
d_gene: -; j_gene: TRBJ1-6; len: 13; abundance: few; v_gene: TRBV5-6; CDR3aa: CASSLYLDSPLHF; CDR3nt: TGTGCCAGCAGCTTGTATTTGGATTCACCCCTCCACTTT
d_gene: -; j_gene: TRBJ2-3; len: 15; abundance: once; v_gene: TRBV4-1; CDR3aa: CASSQERTLTDTQYF; CDR3nt: TGCGCCAGCAGCCAAGAAAGGACATTAACAGATACGCAGTATTTT
d_gene: TRBD1; j_gene: TRBJ2-3; len: 16; abundance: -; v_gene: TRBV5-6; CDR3aa: CASSRTTGGSTDTQYF; CDR3nt: TGTGCCAGCAGCAGAACGACAGGGGGCTCCACAGATACGCAGTATTTT
d_gene: -; j_gene: TRBJ2-2; len: 15; abundance: once; v_gene: TRBV5-1; CDR3aa: CASSGEPAYTGELFF; CDR3nt: TGCGCCAGCAGCGGAGAGCCCGCGTACACCGGGGAGCTGTTTTTT
d_gene: -; j_gene: TRBJ2-1; len: 15; abundance: -; v_gene: TRBV4-3; CDR3aa: CASSQDRSSYNEQFF; CDR3nt: TGCGCCAGCAGCCAAGATAGGAGTAGCTACAATGAGCAGTTCTTC
d_gene: TRBD1; j_gene: TRBJ2-7; len: 14; abundance: -; v_gene: TRBV29-1; CDR3aa: CSVGKGTVSYEQYF; CDR3nt: TGCAGCGTTGGAAAGGGGACAGTCTCCTACGAGCAGTACTTC
d_gene: -; j_gene: TRBJ1-3; len: 14; abundance: -; v_gene: TRBV5-6; CDR3aa: CASSFRADGNTIYF; CDR3nt: TGTGCCAGCAGCTTCCGGGCGGATGGAAACACCATATATTTT
d_gene: -; j_gene: TRBJ1-1; len: 15; abundance: -; v_gene: TRBV3-1/TRBV3-2; CDR3aa: CASSQDVYGGTEAFF; CDR3nt: TGTGCCAGCAGCCAAGACGTATACGGGGGAACTGAAGCTTTCTTT